This T cell receptor (beta chain) originates from a study of type 1 regulatory T cells. Across the whole study: This in vitro CD4 product, T-allo10, is enriched for Tr1 cells and alloantigen-specific.

T-allo10 cells from the graft donor were described as anergic, host-alloantigen-specific, and alloantigen-specific suppressors. V shed 5 bases and J shed 5 bases, with 10 bases lying between them. Germline V lookup: CDR1 SGHNT, CDR2 YENEEA. This CDR3 has 13 amino acids. As regards this clonotype: Its target is not known.

MiXCR, applied by TCRdb to the reads, yields one record per CDR3 protein. The table includes roughly 67,000 distinct CDR3 sequences, around 60% detected once. This chain links TRBV11-3 with TRBJ2-4; D might be TRBD1 or TRBD2, each matching 5 bases. Sequenced input: cultured T cells, either the whole culture or a sorted T cell fraction (not recorded which). Subset described: Tr1-enriched cell product generated in vitro against host alloantigens. The clonotype originates from a human donor in good health. The CDR3 DNA follows: TGTGCCAGCAGCCTAGGGACGGAAAACATTCAGTACTTC. This codes for CASSLGTENIQYF.